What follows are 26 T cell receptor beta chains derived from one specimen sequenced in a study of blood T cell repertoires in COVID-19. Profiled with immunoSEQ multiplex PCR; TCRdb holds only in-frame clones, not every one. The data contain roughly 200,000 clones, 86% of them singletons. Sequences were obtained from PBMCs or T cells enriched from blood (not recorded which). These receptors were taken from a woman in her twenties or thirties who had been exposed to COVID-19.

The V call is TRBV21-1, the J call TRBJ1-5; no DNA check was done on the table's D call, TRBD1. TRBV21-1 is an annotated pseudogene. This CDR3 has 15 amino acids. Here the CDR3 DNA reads TGTGCCAGCCCAAGGAGGGGGCTGGGGAATCAGCCCCAGCATTTT. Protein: CASPRRGLGNQPQHF.

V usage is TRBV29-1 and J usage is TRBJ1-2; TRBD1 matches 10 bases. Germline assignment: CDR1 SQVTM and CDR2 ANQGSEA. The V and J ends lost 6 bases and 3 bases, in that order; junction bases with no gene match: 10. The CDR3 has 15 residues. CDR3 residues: CSVLRDRGSHYGYTF. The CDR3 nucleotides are TGCAGCGTCCTACGGGACAGGGGTTCTCACTATGGCTACACCTTC.

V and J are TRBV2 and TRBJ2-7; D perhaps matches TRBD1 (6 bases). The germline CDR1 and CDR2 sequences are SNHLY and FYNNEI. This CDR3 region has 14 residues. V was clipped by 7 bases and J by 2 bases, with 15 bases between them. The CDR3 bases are TGTGCCAGCACTCTGGTAGAGGGGGCCTACGAGCAGTACTTC. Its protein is CASTLVEGAYEQYF. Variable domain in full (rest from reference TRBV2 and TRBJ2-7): EPEVTQTPSHQVTQMGQEVILRCVPISNHLYFYWYRQILGQKVEFLVSFYNNEISEKSEIFDDQFSVERPDGSNFTLKIRSTKLEDSAMYFCASTLVEGAYEQYFGPGTRLTVT.

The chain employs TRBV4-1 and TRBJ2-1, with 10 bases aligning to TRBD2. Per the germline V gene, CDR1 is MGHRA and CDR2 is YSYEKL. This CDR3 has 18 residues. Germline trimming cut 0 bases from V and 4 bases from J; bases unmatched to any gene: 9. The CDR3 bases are TGCGCCAGCAGCCAAGACCAGGGGGCTAGCGGGAGTTACAATGAGCAGTTCTTC. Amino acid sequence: CASSQDQGASGSYNEQFF.

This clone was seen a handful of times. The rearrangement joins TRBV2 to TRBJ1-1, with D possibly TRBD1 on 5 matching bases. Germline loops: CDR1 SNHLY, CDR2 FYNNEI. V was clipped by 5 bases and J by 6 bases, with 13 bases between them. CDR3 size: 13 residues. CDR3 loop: CASSSTGLSEAFF. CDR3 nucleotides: TGTGCCAGCAGTTCAACAGGATTATCTGAAGCTTTCTTT. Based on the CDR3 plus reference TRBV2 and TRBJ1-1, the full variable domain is EPEVTQTPSHQVTQMGQEVILRCVPISNHLYFYWYRQILGQKVEFLVSFYNNEISEKSEIFDDQFSVERPDGSNFTLKIRSTKLEDSAMYFCASSSTGLSEAFFGQGTRLTVV.

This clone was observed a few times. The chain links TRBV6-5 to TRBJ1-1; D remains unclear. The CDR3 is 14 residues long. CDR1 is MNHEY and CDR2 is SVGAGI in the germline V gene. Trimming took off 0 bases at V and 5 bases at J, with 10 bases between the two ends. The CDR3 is CASSYSAVGTEAFF. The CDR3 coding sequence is TGTGCCAGCAGTTACTCCGCGGTCGGGACTGAAGCTTTCTTT.

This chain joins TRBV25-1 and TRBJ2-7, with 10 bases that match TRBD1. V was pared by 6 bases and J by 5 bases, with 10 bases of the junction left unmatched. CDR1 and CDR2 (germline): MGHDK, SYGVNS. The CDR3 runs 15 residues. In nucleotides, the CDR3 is TGTGCCAGCAGCGTGACAGGGGGCCCTACAAACGAGCAGTACTTC. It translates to CASSVTGGPTNEQYF.

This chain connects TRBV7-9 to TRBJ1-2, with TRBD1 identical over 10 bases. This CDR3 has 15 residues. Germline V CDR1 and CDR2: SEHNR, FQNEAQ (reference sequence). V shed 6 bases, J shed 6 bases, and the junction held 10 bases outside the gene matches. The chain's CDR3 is CASSSGTGAYHGYTF. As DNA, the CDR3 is TGTGCCAGCAGTTCCGGGACAGGGGCCTACCATGGCTACACCTTC.

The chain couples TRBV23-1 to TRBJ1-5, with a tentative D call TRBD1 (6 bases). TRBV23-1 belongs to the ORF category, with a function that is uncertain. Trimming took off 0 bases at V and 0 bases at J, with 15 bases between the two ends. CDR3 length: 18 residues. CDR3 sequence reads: CASSQSRAGADSNQPQHF. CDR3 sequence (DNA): TGCGCCAGCAGTCAATCCCGGGCAGGGGCGGATAGCAATCAGCCCCAGCATTTT.

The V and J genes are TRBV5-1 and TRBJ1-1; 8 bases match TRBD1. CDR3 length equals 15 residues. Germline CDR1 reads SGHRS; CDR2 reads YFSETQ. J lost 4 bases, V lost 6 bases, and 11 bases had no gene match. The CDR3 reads CASTLLSGTGTEAFF. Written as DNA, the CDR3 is TGCGCCAGCACTTTACTTTCCGGGACAGGCACTGAAGCTTTCTTT.

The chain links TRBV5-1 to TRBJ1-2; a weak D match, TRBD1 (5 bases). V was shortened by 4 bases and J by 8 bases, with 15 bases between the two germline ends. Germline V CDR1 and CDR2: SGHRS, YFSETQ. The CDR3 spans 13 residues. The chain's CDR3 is CASSETDRQGYTF. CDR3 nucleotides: TGCGCCAGCAGCGAGACAGACCGTCAGGGCTACACCTTC.

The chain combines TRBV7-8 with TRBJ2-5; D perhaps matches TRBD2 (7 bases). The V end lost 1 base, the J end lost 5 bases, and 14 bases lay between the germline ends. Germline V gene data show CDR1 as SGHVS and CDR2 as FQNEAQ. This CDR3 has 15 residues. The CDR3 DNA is TGTGCCAGCAGCTTAGGCGGGGGCGTCGTGGAGACCCAGTACTTC. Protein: CASSLGGGVVETQYF.

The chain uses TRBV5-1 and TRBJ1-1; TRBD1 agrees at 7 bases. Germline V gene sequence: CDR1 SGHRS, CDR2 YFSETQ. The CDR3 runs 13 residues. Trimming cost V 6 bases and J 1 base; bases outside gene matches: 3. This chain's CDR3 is CASNRGGNTEAFF. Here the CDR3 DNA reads TGCGCCAGCAACAGGGGCGGGAACACTGAAGCTTTCTTT.

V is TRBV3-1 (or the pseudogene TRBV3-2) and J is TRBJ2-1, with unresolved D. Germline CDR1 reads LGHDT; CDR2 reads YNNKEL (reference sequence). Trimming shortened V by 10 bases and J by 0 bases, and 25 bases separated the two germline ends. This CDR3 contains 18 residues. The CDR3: CATQALQVRRSSYNEQFF. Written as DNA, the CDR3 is TGTGCCACCCAAGCTCTCCAGGTTCGGCGAAGCTCCTACAATGAGCAGTTCTTC.

In DNA form, the CDR3 reads TGTGCCAGCTCACCGGGAGATTCCGCTGTGAGCAATCAGCCCCAGCATTTT. It is translated as CASSPGDSAVSNQPQHF. V usage is TRBV18 and J usage is TRBJ1-5, with D hard to call. V was trimmed by 3 bases and J by 1 base, leaving 16 bases between them. Germline CDR1 and CDR2: KGHSH and LQKENI. This CDR3 region has 17 residues.

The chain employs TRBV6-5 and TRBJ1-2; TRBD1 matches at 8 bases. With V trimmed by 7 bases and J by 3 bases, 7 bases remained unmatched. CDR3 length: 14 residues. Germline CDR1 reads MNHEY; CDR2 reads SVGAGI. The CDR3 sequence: CASIRQGQDYGYTF. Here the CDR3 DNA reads TGTGCCAGCATCCGCCAGGGACAGGACTATGGCTACACCTTC.

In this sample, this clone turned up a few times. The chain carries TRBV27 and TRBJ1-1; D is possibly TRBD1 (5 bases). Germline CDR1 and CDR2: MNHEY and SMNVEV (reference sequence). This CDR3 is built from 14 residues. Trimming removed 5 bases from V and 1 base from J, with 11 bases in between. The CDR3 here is CASSPGTRNTEAFF. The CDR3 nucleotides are TGTGCCAGCAGTCCCGGGACTAGGAACACTGAAGCTTTCTTT.

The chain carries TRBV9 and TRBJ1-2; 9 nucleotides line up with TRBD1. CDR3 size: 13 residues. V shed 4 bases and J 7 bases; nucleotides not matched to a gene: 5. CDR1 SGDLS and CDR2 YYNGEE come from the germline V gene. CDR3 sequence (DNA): TGTGCCAGCAGCCCCGGGACAGGGCCTGGCTACACCTTC. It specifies CASSPGTGPGYTF. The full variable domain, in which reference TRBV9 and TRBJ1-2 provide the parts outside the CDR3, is DSGVTQTPKHLITATGQRVTLRCSPRSGDLSVYWYQQSLDQGLQFLIQYYNGEERAKGNILERFSAQQFPDLHSELNLSSLELGDSALYFCASSPGTGPGYTFGSGTRLTVV.

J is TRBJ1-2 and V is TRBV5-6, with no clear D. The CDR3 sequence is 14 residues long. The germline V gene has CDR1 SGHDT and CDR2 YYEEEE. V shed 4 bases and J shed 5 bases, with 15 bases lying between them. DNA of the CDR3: TGTGCCAGCAGCGCGACGGGATCCGTGTATGGCTACACCTTC. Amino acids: CASSATGSVYGYTF.

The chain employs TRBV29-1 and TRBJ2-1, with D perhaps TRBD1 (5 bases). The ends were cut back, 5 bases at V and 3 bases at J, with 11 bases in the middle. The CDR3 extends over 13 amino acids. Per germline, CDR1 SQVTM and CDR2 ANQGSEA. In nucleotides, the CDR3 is TGCAGCGTTTCCCGACAGAACTACAATGAGCAGTTCTTC. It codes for CSVSRQNYNEQFF.

In nucleotides, the CDR3 is TGTGCCAGCAGCTTATCCTCAGGGGGTGTTTCACCCCTCCACTTT. It translates to CASSLSSGGVSPLHF. The chain is built from TRBV11-2 and TRBJ1-6; 7 nucleotides align to TRBD1. Germline CDR1 reads SGHAT; CDR2 reads FQNNGV. The ends lost 2 bases at V and 9 bases at J; junction bases unmatched: 7. This CDR3 spans 15 amino acids. Using reference TRBV11-2 and TRBJ1-6 for the parts outside the CDR3, the full variable domain is EAGVAQSPRYKIIEKRQSVAFWCNPISGHATLYWYQQILGQGPKLLIQFQNNGVVDDSQLPKDRFSAERLKGVDSTLKIQPAKLEDSAVYLCASSLSSGGVSPLHFGNGTRLTVT.

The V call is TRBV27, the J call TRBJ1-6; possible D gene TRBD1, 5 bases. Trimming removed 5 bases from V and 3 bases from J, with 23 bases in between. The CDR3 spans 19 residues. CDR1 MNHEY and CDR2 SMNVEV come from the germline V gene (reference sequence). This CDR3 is CASSPIGATDSFYNSPLHF. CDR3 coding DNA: TGTGCCAGCAGTCCAATAGGGGCGACCGACTCCTTCTATAATTCACCCCTCCACTTT.

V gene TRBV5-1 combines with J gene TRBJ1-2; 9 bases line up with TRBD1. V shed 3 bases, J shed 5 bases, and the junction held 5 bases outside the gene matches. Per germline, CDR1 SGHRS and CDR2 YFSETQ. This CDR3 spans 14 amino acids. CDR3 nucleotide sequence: TGCGCCAGCAGCTGGACGGGACAGGGATATGGCTACACCTTC. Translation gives CASSWTGQGYGYTF.

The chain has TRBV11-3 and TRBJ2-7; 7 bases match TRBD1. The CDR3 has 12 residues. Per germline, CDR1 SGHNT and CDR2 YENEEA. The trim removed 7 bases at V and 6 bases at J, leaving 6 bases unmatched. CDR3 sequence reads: CASTTSGGEQYF. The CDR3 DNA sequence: TGTGCCAGCACTACTTCAGGGGGCGAGCAGTACTTC.

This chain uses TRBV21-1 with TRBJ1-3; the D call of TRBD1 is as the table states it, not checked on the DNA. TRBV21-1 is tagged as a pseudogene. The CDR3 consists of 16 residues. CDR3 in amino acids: CASSKVGGLSGNTIYF. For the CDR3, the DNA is TGTGCCAGCAGCAAAGTAGGGGGCTTGTCTGGAAACACCATATATTTT.

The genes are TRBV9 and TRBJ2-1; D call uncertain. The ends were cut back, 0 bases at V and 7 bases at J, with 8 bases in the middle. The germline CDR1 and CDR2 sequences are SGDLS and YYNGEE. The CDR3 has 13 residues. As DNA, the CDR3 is TGTGCCAGCAGCGTAGCTCGAGATAATGAGCAGTTCTTC. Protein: CASSVARDNEQFF.